The clone carrying this T cell receptor beta chain was seen many times. Its antigen remains unidentified. Germline V lookup: CDR1 MNHEY, CDR2 SVGEGT. CDR3 length: 17 amino acids. The ends lost 5 bases at V and 1 base at J; junction bases unmatched: 12. This sample is part of a study of human T cells and chemical hapten exposure. Study-level background: Skin on the upper inner arm, approximately 2 cm by approximately 2 cm in size, was sensitized with 2% DPC.

The time point denotes: patch test 2, 6 weeks after DPC sensitization. Treatment given: therapeutic diphenylcyclopropenone sensitization with weekly scalp DPC. Investigators collected blood before applying each patch test. TCRdb reprocessed the RACE reads with MiXCR, giving one entry per CDR3 protein. The data hold about 140,000 distinct CDR3 sequences, with about 12% observed a single time. Study outcomes and limitations: Alopecia affected the donors, so their immune response may differ from healthy people's. Relative to controls, expanded TCRs formed significantly more large CDR3 similarity clusters.

The receptor was derived from a woman in her fifties or sixties with alopecia areata. Some clones in this sample may be carry-over from other donors' samples. The rearrangement links TRBV6-2 or TRBV6-3 to TRBJ1-1; TRBD1 aligns across 8 bases. The sequencing used whole blood, collected in connection with sensitization to the hapten diphenylcyclopropenone (DPC). This CDR3 reads CASSRVGQGTPNTEAFF. In DNA, the CDR3 is TGTGCCAGCAGTCGAGTAGGACAGGGAACCCCGAACACTGAAGCTTTCTTT.